This entry lists 27 T cell receptor beta chains sequenced from one sample in a study of OX40 agonist ivuxolimab in advanced cancers. Here immunoSEQ multiplex PCR was the method, and the copy in TCRdb shows in-frame clones only, minus some. The table records fewer than 65,000 clones, 65% to 90% of them present only once. Sample: CD4+ or CD8+ T cells sorted from blood, taken in a trial of the OX40 agonist ivuxolimab. These receptor sequences come from an adult with an advanced solid tumor such as melanoma, head and neck, liver or kidney cancer.

J is TRBJ1-2 and V is TRBV19, with unresolved D. The length of the CDR3 is 15 residues. Per germline, CDR1 LNHDA and CDR2 SQIVND (reference sequence). V lost 1 base and J 4 bases, leaving 13 bases between the germline ends. The DNA of the CDR3 is TGTGCCAGTAGTATAGTCCCCGGAGCGGGCTATGGCTACACCTTC. Translated: CASSIVPGAGYGYTF.

The chain joins TRBV4-3 to TRBJ2-1; D gene unclear. Trimming left V 0 bases short and J 8 bases short, with 17 bases between. Germline lookup yields CDR1 LGHNA and CDR2 YSLEER. There are 16 residues in the CDR3. The CDR3 DNA reads as TGCGCCAGCAGCCAAGACCCCCTTCGATCATCGGATGAGCAGTTCTTC. Translated, it gives CASSQDPLRSSDEQFF.

The rearrangement joins TRBV9 to TRBJ2-2; D unresolved. CDR3 length equals 15 residues. The V gene's germline CDR1 is SGDLS and CDR2 YYNGEE. V lost 0 bases and J lost 2, with 8 bases in between. CDR3 nucleotide sequence: TGTGCCAGCAGCGTAGCTAACGGCAACACCGGGGAGCTGTTTTTT. Protein: CASSVANGNTGELFF. Full variable domain (remainder filled in from reference TRBV9 and TRBJ2-2): DSGVTQTPKHLITATGQRVTLRCSPRSGDLSVYWYQQSLDQGLQFLIQYYNGEERAKGNILERFSAQQFPDLHSELNLSSLELGDSALYFCASSVANGNTGELFFGEGSRLTVL.

CDR3 in amino acids: CASSSTDTQYF. The CDR3, as DNA: TGTGCCAGCAGTTCCACAGATACGCAGTATTTT. The rearrangement uses TRBV27 and TRBJ2-3; D is unclear. Germline assignment: CDR1 MNHEY and CDR2 SMNVEV (reference sequence). The CDR3 extends over 11 amino acids. Trimming took off 4 bases at V and 2 bases at J, with 1 base between the two ends.

V and J are TRBV28 and TRBJ1-4, with TRBD1 identical over 7 bases. This CDR3 has 16 amino acids. V lost 6 bases, J lost 7 bases, and 14 bases stayed unmatched. From germline, CDR1 is MDHEN and CDR2 SYDVKM. The CDR3: CASRTRDSLSGEKLFF. The DNA of the CDR3 is TGTGCCAGCAGAACCCGGGACAGCCTGTCGGGTGAAAAACTGTTTTTT.

This sequence joins TRBV28 and TRBJ2-2, with 11 bases that match TRBD1. The CDR3 length is 16 residues. From germline, CDR1 is MDHEN and CDR2 SYDVKM. V gave up 3 bases and J gave up 3 bases; unmatched junction bases: 3. The CDR3 nucleotides are TGTGCCAGCAGTTTTCCGGGACAGGGGGACACCGGGGAGCTGTTTTTT. Protein product: CASSFPGQGDTGELFF.

The CDR3 sequence: CASSLAWGATSEAFF. The CDR3 DNA reads TGCGCCAGCAGCTTGGCCTGGGGTGCCACCTCTGAAGCTTTCTTT. The gene calls are TRBV5-1 and TRBJ1-1; no firm D call. The CDR3 consists of 15 residues. V was trimmed by 0 bases and J by 6 bases, leaving 15 bases between them. Germline V gene data show CDR1 as SGHRS and CDR2 as YFSETQ.

The chain joins TRBV6-1 to TRBJ2-6; possible D gene TRBD1, 6 bases. This CDR3 is 18 amino acids long. Between the trimmed V and J ends, which lost 1 base and 0 bases, there was a span of 13 bases. Germline lookup yields CDR1 MNHNS and CDR2 SASEGT. CDR3 sequence reads: CASSEVGAGLSGANVLTF. The CDR3 coding sequence is TGTGCCAGCAGTGAAGTGGGGGCAGGGCTCTCTGGGGCCAACGTCCTGACTTTC.

This chain joins TRBV6-5 and TRBJ1-2, with D perhaps matching TRBD1 (5 bases). Per the germline V gene, CDR1 is MNHEY and CDR2 is SVGAGI. With 6 bases removed from V and 0 bases from J, the gap between germline ends came to 14 bases. The CDR3 is made up of 15 amino acids. Here the CDR3 reads CASSSTGGANYGYTF. In DNA form, the CDR3 reads TGTGCCAGCAGCAGTACAGGCGGAGCTAACTATGGCTACACCTTC.

The chain is built from TRBV7-8 and TRBJ1-2; D may be TRBD1 (6 bases). This CDR3 contains 15 residues. The V end lost 5 bases, the J end lost 4 bases, and 17 bases lay between the germline ends. From germline, CDR1 is SGHVS and CDR2 FQNEAQ. The CDR3 loop reads CASSLEGGDGYGYTF. CDR3 nucleotides: TGTGCCAGCAGCCTAGAAGGGGGGGACGGCTATGGCTACACCTTC. The full variable domain, completed using reference TRBV7-8 and TRBJ1-2, is GAGVSQSPRYKVAKRGQDVALRCDPISGHVSLFWYQQALGQGPEFLTYFQNEAQLDKSGLPSDRFFAERPEGSVSTLKIQRTQQEDSAVYLCASSLEGGDGYGYTFGSGTRLTVV.

The chain has TRBV4-2 and TRBJ2-7, with D possibly TRBD2 on 5 matching bases. The CDR3 is 15 residues long. V was shortened by 0 bases and J by 5 bases, with 14 bases between the two germline ends. Germline V gene lookup returns CDR1 LGHNA and CDR2 YNFKEQ. CDR3 nucleotides: TGTGCCAGCAGCCAAGATCGTGCTAGCTTCGACGAGCAGTACTTC. This sequence encodes CASSQDRASFDEQYF.

The rearrangement joins TRBV14 to TRBJ2-3; 10 bases are a match to TRBD2. Looked up from germline, CDR1 is SGHDN and CDR2 is FVKESK. CDR3 length: 17 residues. Trimming removed 4 bases from V and 0 bases from J; junction bases left unmatched: 7. The CDR3 DNA follows: TGTGCCAGCAGCCCCTGGACTAGCGGAGATAGCACAGATACGCAGTATTTT. This codes for CASSPWTSGDSTDTQYF.

The V gene is TRBV11-3, the J gene TRBJ1-4; 8 bases are a match to TRBD1. V lost 2 bases, J lost 2 bases, and 7 bases stayed unmatched. Germline assignment: CDR1 SGHNT and CDR2 YENEEA. CDR3 length: 17 residues. The CDR3 sequence is CASSLRQGMETNEKLFF. The CDR3, as DNA: TGTGCCAGCAGCTTACGACAGGGGATGGAGACTAATGAAAAACTGTTTTTT.

This chain joins TRBV6-6 and TRBJ1-2; D remains unclear. The CDR3 has 13 residues. V was trimmed by 2 bases and J by 7 bases, leaving 11 bases between them. Per the germline V gene, CDR1 is MNHNY and CDR2 is SVGAGI (reference sequence). The CDR3 loop reads CASSYGEGGGYTF. The CDR3 DNA follows: TGTGCCAGCAGTTACGGGGAGGGTGGTGGCTACACCTTC.

This clone was recorded a few times. The chain combines TRBV18 with TRBJ1-1; D is ambiguous. Germline values: CDR1 KGHSH, CDR2 LQKENI. V gave up 3 bases and J gave up 1 base, with 9 bases separating them. The CDR3 totals 14 residues. The CDR3 region is CASSPMTANTEAFF. The CDR3 nucleotides read TGTGCCAGCTCACCCATGACCGCGAACACTGAAGCTTTCTTT.

The CDR3 coding sequence is TGTGCCAGCAGCGTAGGCTCAGGGGGAGGTGATCAGCCCCAGCATTTT. It codes for CASSVGSGGGDQPQHF. The gene calls are TRBV9 and TRBJ1-5; TRBD1 matches 7 bases. J lost 5 bases, V lost 0 bases, and 8 bases had no gene match. CDR1 is SGDLS, CDR2 YYNGEE, per germline. The CDR3 is made up of 16 amino acids.

V gene TRBV18 combines with J gene TRBJ1-4; a possible D gene is TRBD1 (6 bases). This CDR3 spans 14 amino acids. Trimming shortened V by 6 bases and J by 4 bases, and 12 bases separated the two germline ends. Germline lookup yields CDR1 KGHSH and CDR2 LQKENI. The CDR3 protein is CASSKRTVNEKLFF. The DNA of the CDR3 is TGTGCCAGCTCGAAGCGGACAGTTAATGAAAAACTGTTTTTT.

The gene calls are TRBV28 and TRBJ2-7; a weak D match, TRBD2 (6 bases). CDR3 length: 13 residues. Trimming left V 7 bases short and J 2 bases short, with 12 bases between. Germline CDR1 is MDHEN and CDR2 is SYDVKM. CDR3 in amino acids: CASTPSVPYEQYF. CDR3 sequence (DNA): TGTGCCAGCACCCCTAGCGTCCCCTACGAGCAGTACTTC.

J is TRBJ1-3 and V is TRBV7-2; D is ambiguous. V was cut by 4 bases and J by 4 bases, with 11 bases left in between. CDR1 is SGHTA and CDR2 is FQGNSA in the germline V gene. The CDR3 extends over 14 amino acids. As DNA, the CDR3 is TGTGCCAGCAGCTCTCCTGGGAGAGGAAACACCATATATTTT. This codes for CASSSPGRGNTIYF.

J is TRBJ1-5 and V is TRBV4-2; 8 bases fit TRBD1. After removal of 0 bases from V and 6 bases from J, the junction contained 7 bases not matched to a gene. The CDR3 contains 16 residues. The V gene's germline CDR1 is LGHNA and CDR2 YNFKEQ. CDR3 sequence reads: CASSQDLRTGFQPQHF. For the CDR3, the DNA is TGTGCCAGCAGCCAAGATCTAAGGACAGGGTTTCAGCCCCAGCATTTT.

This clone was observed once. The chain uses TRBV11-3 and TRBJ2-3, with TRBD1 matching 9 bases. The CDR3 is 15 residues long. The germline V gene has CDR1 SGHNT and CDR2 YENEEA. V shed 9 bases, J shed 8 bases, and the junction held 15 bases outside the gene matches. The CDR3 bases are TGTGCCAGTTCAGAGGGGACAGGGCTACATAGTACGCAGTATTTT. Amino acids: CASSEGTGLHSTQYF.

This clone was seen a handful of times. The rearrangement links TRBV4-3 to TRBJ1-2; D gene unclear. Trimming shortened V by 0 bases and J by 5 bases, and 13 bases separated the two germline ends. Per germline, CDR1 LGHNA and CDR2 YSLEER. CDR3 length equals 15 residues. The CDR3 DNA reads as TGCGCCAGCAGCCAAGAGGTTAAGGCGGCTTATGGCTACACCTTC. It codes for CASSQEVKAAYGYTF.

This clone is a singleton in its sample. This rearrangement joins TRBV2 to TRBJ1-4; no clear D. The CDR3 loop spans 15 amino acids. Trimming stripped 7 bases from V and 7 bases from J, with 19 bases between. Germline-derived CDR1 and CDR2 are SNHLY and FYNNEI. CDR3 amino acids: CASTELGVVGEKLFF. The CDR3 nucleotides read TGTGCCAGCACCGAACTCGGGGTGGTAGGTGAAAAACTGTTTTTT.

The J gene is TRBJ2-2, the V gene TRBV5-5, with 9 bases fitting TRBD1. V was pared by 4 bases and J by 4 bases, with 14 bases of the junction left unmatched. Germline V gene lookup returns CDR1 SGHKS and CDR2 YYEKEE (reference sequence). This CDR3 spans 18 amino acids. CDR3 sequence: CASSATYRDRVVTGELFF. The CDR3 nucleotides are TGTGCCAGCAGCGCAACCTACCGGGACAGGGTCGTCACCGGGGAGCTGTTTTTT.

The chain joins TRBV28 to TRBJ1-4, with a possible D match to TRBD1 (5 bases). Trimming shortened V by 2 bases and J by 5 bases, and 12 bases separated the two germline ends. The CDR3 length is 15 residues. CDR1 and CDR2 (germline): MDHEN, SYDVKM. In nucleotides, the CDR3 is TGTGCCAGCAGTTTAACCGGGACGGGGAATGAAAAACTGTTTTTT. Protein sequence: CASSLTGTGNEKLFF. The entire variable domain, with the rest obtained from reference TRBV28 and TRBJ1-4, is as follows: DVKVTQSSRYLVKRTGEKVFLECVQDMDHENMFWYRQDPGLGLRLIYFSYDVKMKEKGDIPEGYSVSREKKERFSLILESASTNQTSMYLCASSLTGTGNEKLFFGSGTQLSVL.

This chain links TRBV5-6 with TRBJ1-2, with TRBD1 identical over 11 bases. V shed 4 bases, J shed 3 bases, and the junction held 8 bases outside the gene matches. Germline CDR1 reads SGHDT; CDR2 reads YYEEEE. CDR3 length: 16 amino acids. CDR3 coding DNA: TGTGCCAGCAGCCCTCTGGGGACAGGGGGGGACTATGGCTACACCTTC. This codes for CASSPLGTGGDYGYTF.

The rearrangement joins TRBV30 to TRBJ2-7; 7 positions match TRBD2. The CDR3 is 12 amino acids. Germline V gene data show CDR1 as GTSNPN and CDR2 as SVGIG (reference sequence). V was clipped by 0 bases and J by 6 bases; unmatched bases: 2. The CDR3 spells CAWSVWGGEQYF. The CDR3 DNA reads as TGTGCCTGGAGTGTATGGGGGGGCGAGCAGTACTTC. Filled out from reference TRBV30 and TRBJ2-7, the complete variable domain reads SQTIHQWPATLVQPVGSPLSLECTVEGTSNPNLYWYRQAAGRGLQLLFYSVGIGQISSEVPQNLSASRPQDRQFILSSKKLLLSDSGFYLCAWSVWGGEQYFGPGTRLTVT.